This is a list of T cell receptor beta chains from one sample in a study of response to subunit inactivated influenza vaccine. TCRdb recomputed calls from the RT-PCR reads with MiXCR, one row per CDR3 protein. Of about 800,000 distinct CDR3 sequences listed, about 20% are singletons. The sequenced sample was PBMCs from blood, obtained roughly 5 days after vaccination. Source of these receptors: a man aged 45 to 65 who received an inactivated influenza vaccine. CDR3s include the opening cysteine and the closing phenylalanine or tryptophan. The D gene is left open where the match is weak. Clone size is shown for a subset of rows, as once, few, many or a class of expanded clone.

d_gene,abundance,v_gene,j_gene,CDR3nt,CDR3aa
.,.,TRBV7-2,TRBJ2-3,TGTGCAGACTCGGGACTGGGGCCTCCTAGCACAGATACGCAGTATTTT,CADSGLGPPSTDTQYF
TRBD1,.,TRBV6-2/TRBV6-3,TRBJ2-1,TGTGCCAGCAGCCGAGCCGGGACAGGGGGCTTCGATGAGCAGTTCTTC,CASSRAGTGGFDEQFF
.,few,TRBV5-6,TRBJ1-2,TGTGCCAGCAGCTTGGAAAGACACCTTGTCTATGGCTACACCTTC,CASSLERHLVYGYTF
.,.,TRBV12-3/TRBV12-4,TRBJ2-1,TGTGCCAGCAGTTTTGGGGGAGCCCGACCCAATGAGCAGTTCTTC,CASSFGGARPNEQFF
.,.,TRBV20-1,TRBJ1-2,TGCAGTGCTAGTTGGGGGACAAGCTATGGCTACACCTTC,CSASWGTSYGYTF
.,few,TRBV18,TRBJ1-5,TGTGCCAGCTCACCCACAGAAACCGGCAATCAGCCCCAGCATTTT,CASSPTETGNQPQHF
.,.,TRBV6-2/TRBV6-3,TRBJ2-7,TGTGCCAGCAGACCGGGACACCTCACCTACGAGCAGTACTTC,CASRPGHLTYEQYF
.,.,TRBV3-1,TRBJ1-6,TGTGGCAGCAGCCAAGAGGGCAGGGAGAGGTCACCCCTCCACTTT,CGSSQEGRERSPLHF
.,many,TRBV20-1,TRBJ1-2,TGCAGTGCTAGGGCCCTGGAGCGCGGCTACACCTTC,CSARALERGYTF
TRBD1,.,TRBV24-1,TRBJ2-7,TGTGCCACCAGTGCCGGGACAGGGCACGACGAGCAGTACTTC,CATSAGTGHDEQYF
.,few,TRBV5-1,TRBJ1-1,TGCGCCAGCAGTAACATCCCCCCAAACACTGAAGCTTTCTTT,CASSNIPPNTEAFF
.,.,TRBV5-1,TRBJ2-5,TGCGCCAGCAGACAGGCCCAACAAGAGACCCAGTACTTC,CASRQAQQETQYF
TRBD2,.,TRBV7-2,TRBJ2-1,TGTGCCAGCAGCTTAGCACAATCAGCGGGAGGGCCCTACAATGAGCAGTTCTTC,CASSLAQSAGGPYNEQFF
.,few,TRBV6-5,TRBJ2-3,TGTGCCAGCAGTTCCTTGAGGGGAGTGGCAGATACGCAGTATTTT,CASSSLRGVADTQYF
.,few,TRBV5-4,TRBJ1-4,TGTGCCAGCAGCTTAGGAGGGAATGGTGAAAAACTGTTTTTT,CASSLGGNGEKLFF
TRBD1,.,TRBV5-1,TRBJ2-5,TGCGCCAGCAGCTGGAATGGCGGGACAGGTTTTGATCAGACCCAGTACTTC,CASSWNGGTGFDQTQYF
TRBD1,few,TRBV6-2/TRBV6-3,TRBJ1-4,TGTGCCAGCAGTTACCTCCGGGACAGGACAAATGAAAAACTGTTTTTT,CASSYLRDRTNEKLFF
.,.,TRBV20-1,TRBJ2-7,TGCAGTGCTAGGGTCCGGGGGAACTCCTACGAGCAGTACTTC,CSARVRGNSYEQYF
.,.,TRBV4-3,TRBJ1-5,TGCGCCAGCAGCCAAGATCGCTGGGGATGGCCCCAGCATTTT,CASSQDRWGWPQHF
.,few,TRBV18,TRBJ2-7,TGTGCCAGCTCACCACCCATGAACACCTACGAGCAGTACTTC,CASSPPMNTYEQYF
.,.,TRBV7-8,TRBJ2-4,TGTGCCAGCAGCTTAGTCGACAGCGCACTAGCCAAAAACATTCAGTACTTC,CASSLVDSALAKNIQYF
.,.,TRBV20-1,TRBJ1-1,TGCAGTGCTAGAGATGGAGGTTCAGGGCGGGATGAAGCTTTCTTT,CSARDGGSGRDEAFF
TRBD2,once,TRBV6-2/TRBV6-3,TRBJ2-3,TGTGCCAGCAGTGCGGTAGCGGGAGTCGGAGATACGCAGTATTTT,CASSAVAGVGDTQYF
TRBD1,few,TRBV29-1,TRBJ1-1,TGCAGCGCGTTTTCCGACAGGGGAGTTAACACTGAAGCTTTCTTT,CSAFSDRGVNTEAFF
.,.,TRBV28,TRBJ1-2,TGTGCCAGCAGACCCGCGACGCCCGGCTATGGCTACACCTTC,CASRPATPGYGYTF
TRBD1,few,TRBV28,TRBJ2-7,TGTGCCAGCAGTTTTTCCGGGACAGGGAGCCACGAGCAGTACTTC,CASSFSGTGSHEQYF
.,.,TRBV20-1,TRBJ1-1,TGCAGTGCGAGACGGGCCAGGGCGAACACTGAAGCTTTCTTT,CSARRARANTEAFF
.,.,TRBV20-1,TRBJ2-6,TGCAGTGCCCGCGACAGGTCTTCCGTCTCTGGGGCCAACGTCCTGACTTTC,CSARDRSSVSGANVLTF
.,.,TRBV10-3,TRBJ1-6,TGTGCCATCAGGCCTTTTTTGACACCCCTCCACTTT,CAIRPFLTPLHF
TRBD2,few,TRBV7-2,TRBJ2-1,TGTGCCAGCAGCTTACCTCTAGCGGGGGGTTCCTACAATGAGCAGTTCTTC,CASSLPLAGGSYNEQFF
TRBD2,few,TRBV20-1,TRBJ2-2,TGCAGTGCTAGCCCTAGCGGGGGTAACACCGGGGAGCTGTTTTTT,CSASPSGGNTGELFF
.,.,TRBV7-9,TRBJ1-1,TGTGCCAGCAGTTTTAGCTCTTGGGGGACTGAAGCTTTCTTT,CASSFSSWGTEAFF
TRBD2,.,TRBV7-9,TRBJ2-1,TGTGCCAGCAGCCGAACTAGCGCTGCAAACAATGAGCAGTTCTTC,CASSRTSAANNEQFF
TRBD1,.,TRBV20-1,TRBJ2-4,TGCAGTGCTAGATCCGGACAGGGAAAAAACATTCAGTACTTC,CSARSGQGKNIQYF
TRBD2,.,TRBV7-9,TRBJ2-3,TGTGCCAGCAGAAAGACTAGCGCAGCCACAGATACGCAGTATTTT,CASRKTSAATDTQYF
.,many,TRBV12-3/TRBV12-4,TRBJ2-3,TGTGCCAGCAGTTTTGATAGCACAGATACGCAGTATTTT,CASSFDSTDTQYF
.,many,TRBV12-3/TRBV12-4,TRBJ1-1,TGTGCCAGCAGTCGGACAAAGAACACTGAAGCTTTCTTT,CASSRTKNTEAFF
TRBD1,.,TRBV3-1,TRBJ2-7,TGTGCCAGCAGCCAAGATGCGAGACAGGGTGTACAGTACTTC,CASSQDARQGVQYF
TRBD1,.,TRBV7-9,TRBJ2-1,TGTGCCAGCAGCTTCGGACAGGGAAGGGACAATGAGCAGTTCTTC,CASSFGQGRDNEQFF
TRBD1,.,TRBV12-3/TRBV12-4,TRBJ2-7,TGTGCCAGTGGACAGGGAGGCCACGAGCAGTACTTC,CASGQGGHEQYF
.,many,TRBV29-1,TRBJ1-1,TGCAGCGTGCGGGACGGGATGACTGAAGCTTTCTTT,CSVRDGMTEAFF
.,.,TRBV12-3/TRBV12-4,TRBJ2-7,TGTGCCAGCAGATCGGGACTCGAGCAGTACTTC,CASRSGLEQYF
.,.,TRBV7-8,TRBJ2-5,TGTGCCAGCAGCTTAGAATTAACCCAAGAGACCCAGTACTTC,CASSLELTQETQYF
.,.,TRBV7-2,TRBJ2-7,TGTGCCAGCACCCAACGGGATCCCTTCTACGAGCAGTACTTC,CASTQRDPFYEQYF
.,few,TRBV12-3/TRBV12-4,TRBJ2-1,TGTGCCAGCAGTTCGATACCGTCCTACAATGAGCAGTTCTTC,CASSSIPSYNEQFF
TRBD1,.,TRBV5-1,TRBJ2-7,TGCGCCAGCAGCCCCGCCCGGGACAGGGGGGATGAGCAGTACTTC,CASSPARDRGDEQYF
.,.,TRBV7-2,TRBJ1-1,TGTGCCAGCAGCTTCCGCACGGGGGGGCAAACTGAAGCTTTCTTT,CASSFRTGGQTEAFF
.,few,TRBV10-3,TRBJ2-1,TGTGCCATCAGTGAGCCGGGTTGGAATGAGCAGTTCTTC,CAISEPGWNEQFF